The 27 T cell receptor beta chains below come from one sample, sequenced in a study of T cell responses to AZD1222 COVID-19 vaccine (dated by TCRdb to the early 2020s). To prepare the library, the immunoSEQ multiplex PCR assay was applied. Imported from immuneACCESS, the table was reduced by TCRdb to in-frame sequences with V and J called. These copies leave out some clones; in studies compared against another copy, an unresolved V gene accounts for under half, and the cause of the remainder is not known. The sample table records around 160,000 clones; 85% to 95% of these occur just once. Under 2% of the sample comes from the top ten. The sample's time point label is to be understood as: baseline before first vaccination. Material: peripheral blood, obtained on day 0 of AZD1222 vaccination. These receptors originate from an adult in good health.

The rearrangement uses TRBV29-1 and TRBJ2-6, with 9 bases aligning to TRBD1. V was clipped by 6 bases and J by 2 bases; unmatched bases: 5. CDR3 length: 15 residues. Germline CDR1 and CDR2: SQVTM and ANQGSEA. CDR3 in DNA: TGCAGCGTGGATGGACAGGGGCCTGGGGCCAACGTCCTGACTTTC. It yields the protein CSVDGQGPGANVLTF.

In DNA form, the CDR3 reads TGTGCCAGCAGCCAAGGGGTAAACACTGAAGCTTTCTTT. It specifies CASSQGVNTEAFF. V is TRBV4-2 and J is TRBJ1-1, with no clear D. Trimming removed 1 base at V and 2 bases at J, with 5 bases between. This CDR3 has 13 amino acids. Germline loops: CDR1 LGHNA, CDR2 YNFKEQ.

This clone was detected once. The chain couples TRBV4-1 to TRBJ1-2; D possibly corresponds to TRBD1 (5 bases). V gave up 3 bases and J gave up 2 bases, with 7 bases separating them. The CDR3 length is 13 residues. Germline CDR1 reads MGHRA; CDR2 reads YSYEKL. The CDR3 reads CASSQRDNYGYTF. CDR3 nucleotide sequence: TGCGCCAGCAGCCAGCGGGACAACTATGGCTACACCTTC.

The V and J genes are TRBV4-2 and TRBJ2-3; D might be TRBD2 (5 bases). The CDR3 consists of 15 residues. From germline, CDR1 is LGHNA and CDR2 YNFKEQ. V was trimmed by 1 base and J by 5 bases, leaving 13 bases between them. CDR3 protein: CASSQVEGRGDTQYF. As DNA, the CDR3 is TGTGCCAGCAGCCAAGTCGAGGGCCGGGGAGATACGCAGTATTTT.

V usage is TRBV6-4 and J usage is TRBJ1-1, with D hard to call. Germline V gives CDR1 MRHNA, CDR2 SNTAGT. Deletions cut 4 bases from V and 3 bases from J, with 12 bases between. The CDR3 loop spans 14 amino acids. For the CDR3, the DNA is TGTGCCAGCAGTGCGGAAGCGTTTGACACTGAAGCTTTCTTT. It encodes CASSAEAFDTEAFF.

J is TRBJ2-7 and V is TRBV5-1; 8 bases line up with TRBD1. This CDR3 is 16 amino acids long. With V trimmed by 2 bases and J by 0 bases, 7 bases remained unmatched. Per the germline V gene, CDR1 is SGHRS and CDR2 is YFSETQ. The CDR3 protein is CASSLGQGLDSYEQYF. CDR3 in DNA: TGCGCCAGCAGCTTAGGACAGGGCCTAGACTCCTACGAGCAGTACTTC.

This chain links TRBV5-1 with TRBJ2-7, with 10 nucleotides matching TRBD2. Trimming removed 4 bases from V and 5 bases from J; junction bases left unmatched: 6. This CDR3 contains 14 residues. Looked up from germline, CDR1 is SGHRS and CDR2 is YFSETQ. The CDR3 spells CASSPEAGGNEQYF. The CDR3, as DNA: TGCGCCAGCAGCCCGGAAGCGGGGGGGAACGAGCAGTACTTC.

The chain carries TRBV19 and TRBJ2-5; tentative D call: TRBD2 (6 bases). CDR1 is LNHDA, CDR2 SQIVND, per germline (reference sequence). The CDR3 covers 16 residues. Trimming pared 3 bases from V and 4 bases from J, leaving 18 bases between. The chain's CDR3 is CASSIHLGSSVETQYF. CDR3 sequence (DNA): TGTGCCAGTAGTATCCATCTCGGGAGTTCCGTAGAGACCCAGTACTTC.

V gene TRBV6-5 combines with J gene TRBJ1-2; maybe TRBD1 (6 bases). There are 13 residues in the CDR3. Germline V gene lookup returns CDR1 MNHEY and CDR2 SVGAGI. The V gene lost 7 bases and the J gene lost 2 bases, with 11 bases spanning the gap. The CDR3: CASNQGRNYGYTF. The CDR3 region has the DNA TGTGCCAGCAACCAGGGGCGGAACTATGGCTACACCTTC.

The chain uses TRBV10-3 and TRBJ1-1; D gene ambiguous. Germline-derived CDR1 and CDR2 are ENHRY and SYGVKD. The ends were cut back, 5 bases at V and 3 bases at J, with 10 bases in the middle. The CDR3 is 13 amino acids. The CDR3 bases are TGTGCCATCAGTTCTTTTCGGGACACTGAAGCTTTCTTT. This encodes CAISSFRDTEAFF.

The chain employs TRBV28 and TRBJ2-2; TRBD1 matches at 7 bases. This CDR3 has 16 residues. CDR1 is MDHEN and CDR2 is SYDVKM in the germline V gene. V was pared by 0 bases and J by 5 bases, with 6 bases of the junction left unmatched. The CDR3 bases are TGTGCCAGCAGTTTATGGACAGGGCAAGAGACCGGGGAGCTGTTTTTT. Its protein is CASSLWTGQETGELFF.

This clone occurred a few times. This chain connects TRBV7-9 to TRBJ2-1, with D tentatively TRBD2 (7 bases). CDR1 and CDR2 from the germline V gene are SEHNR and FQNEAQ (reference sequence). The CDR3 contains 14 residues. V was trimmed by 7 bases and J by 11 bases, leaving 21 bases between them. CDR3 DNA sequence: TGTGCCAGCACCACGAGAGGGGGGGAGGTAAAGCAGTTCTTC. It yields the protein CASTTRGGEVKQFF. The whole variable domain, remainder taken from reference TRBV7-9 and TRBJ2-1, is DTGVSQNPRHKITKRGQNVTFRCDPISEHNRLYWYRQTLGQGPEFLTYFQNEAQLEKSRLLSDRFSAERPKGSFSTLEIQRTEQGDSAMYLCASTTRGGEVKQFFGPGTRLTVL.

V is TRBV5-6 and J is TRBJ1-1; TRBD1 might be the D (5 bases). This CDR3 is 14 amino acids long. The germline V and J ends were trimmed by 2 bases and 6 bases, with 14 bases remaining between them. Germline CDR1 is SGHDT and CDR2 is YYEEEE. As DNA, the CDR3 is TGTGCCAGCAGCTTCCGGAACAGGATCCCTGAAGCTTTCTTT. This sequence encodes CASSFRNRIPEAFF.

The J gene is TRBJ1-3, the V gene TRBV12-5; D remains unclear. The V and J ends lost 6 bases and 5 bases respectively, with 8 bases between them. From germline, CDR1 is LGHNT and CDR2 FRNRAP. CDR3 length: 12 amino acids. The CDR3 sequence is CASGDYRNTIYF. For the CDR3, the DNA is TGTGCTAGTGGGGATTATCGAAACACCATATATTTT.

The chain has TRBV5-1 and TRBJ2-7; TRBD1 is a possible D gene (5 bases). The CDR3 consists of 14 residues. Between the trimmed V and J ends, which lost 0 bases and 9 bases, there was a span of 16 bases. Germline lookup yields CDR1 SGHRS and CDR2 YFSETQ. The CDR3 loop reads CASSLEGVRAVQYF. The CDR3 region has the DNA TGCGCCAGCAGCTTGGAAGGGGTACGAGCCGTGCAGTACTTC.

This chain's CDR3 is CASSLGADPSYNEQFF. For the CDR3, the DNA is TGCGCCAGCAGCTTGGGAGCGGACCCCTCCTACAATGAGCAGTTCTTC. The gene calls are TRBV5-1 and TRBJ2-1; maybe TRBD2 (5 bases). V gave up 0 bases and J gave up 0 bases, with 10 bases separating them. The CDR3 sequence is 16 residues long. The germline V gene encodes CDR1 SGHRS and CDR2 YFSETQ.

This clone was seen a handful of times. Written as DNA, the CDR3 is TGTGCCAGCACCCCCCGTGGGGGCCACGATACGCAGTATTTT. It is translated as CASTPRGGHDTQYF. V is TRBV2 and J is TRBJ2-3; D is possibly TRBD1 (6 bases). Between the trimmed V and J ends, which lost 7 bases and 6 bases, there was a span of 17 bases. CDR1 and CDR2 (germline): SNHLY, FYNNEI. The CDR3 spans 14 residues.

The genes are TRBV2 and TRBJ1-5, with unresolved D. CDR1 SNHLY and CDR2 FYNNEI come from the germline V gene. Trimming shortened V by 3 bases and J by 5 bases, and 11 bases separated the two germline ends. The length of the CDR3 is 14 residues. CDR3 in amino acids: CASSEMGKHQPQHF. Here the CDR3 DNA reads TGTGCCAGCAGTGAGATGGGAAAACATCAGCCCCAGCATTTT.

This clone was observed once. The chain carries TRBV3-1 (or the pseudogene TRBV3-2) and TRBJ2-1; D gene uncertain. Trimming left V 1 base short and J 4 bases short, with 2 bases between. Germline V gives CDR1 LGHDT, CDR2 YNNKEL (reference sequence). The CDR3 contains 12 residues. The CDR3 here is CASSQGYNEQFF. The CDR3 DNA sequence: TGTGCCAGCAGCCAAGGATACAATGAGCAGTTCTTC.

This chain links TRBV5-1 with TRBJ2-1; possible D gene TRBD1, 6 bases. The CDR3 runs 14 residues. Trimming took 6 bases from V and 4 from J, leaving 14 bases between them. Germline CDR1 and CDR2: SGHRS and YFSETQ. This CDR3 reads CASKGDNSYNEQFF. For the CDR3, the DNA is TGCGCCAGCAAAGGGGACAATTCGTACAATGAGCAGTTCTTC.

The chain recombines TRBV7-8 with TRBJ1-1, with D maybe TRBD1 (5 bases). V lost 1 base to trimming and J lost 1 base, with 10 bases between them. Germline V gives CDR1 SGHVS, CDR2 FQNEAQ. CDR3 size: 15 residues. The DNA of the CDR3 is TGTGCCAGCAGCTTAGTGTCACAGGCGAACACTGAAGCTTTCTTT. Protein sequence: CASSLVSQANTEAFF.

This clone occurred once. For the CDR3, the DNA is TGTGCCAGTAGACCCCGCAGGACGAACACTGAAGCTTTCTTT. It specifies CASRPRRTNTEAFF. V is TRBV19 and J is TRBJ1-1; D unclear. Germline V gene lookup returns CDR1 LNHDA and CDR2 SQIVND (reference sequence). CDR3 length: 14 amino acids. Trimming pared 6 bases from V and 1 base from J, leaving 12 bases between.

The chain combines TRBV5-1 with TRBJ1-5; no reliable D call. CDR3 length: 14 residues. V gave up 0 bases and J gave up 7 bases, with 11 bases separating them. Germline CDR1 SGHRS, CDR2 YFSETQ. The CDR3 sequence: CASSLEGLEQPQHF. CDR3 DNA sequence: TGCGCCAGCAGCTTGGAAGGATTGGAACAGCCCCAGCATTTT.

The chain is built from TRBV13 and TRBJ1-5, with 7 bases aligning to TRBD1. The CDR3 spans 14 residues. Germline V gene data show CDR1 as PRHDT and CDR2 as FYEKMQ (reference sequence). With 0 bases clipped from V and 11 bases from J, the junction kept 7 bases outside the gene matches. The CDR3 is CASSLGLSGTAQHF. The CDR3 bases are TGTGCCAGCAGCTTAGGCCTTTCCGGGACAGCCCAGCATTTT.

The gene calls are TRBV3-1 (or the pseudogene TRBV3-2) and TRBJ1-2; D not resolved. The CDR3 consists of 16 residues. Germline CDR1 is LGHDT and CDR2 is YNNKEL (reference sequence). The V gene lost 4 bases and the J gene lost 2 bases, with 17 bases spanning the gap. CDR3 sequence reads: CASSPTLNIQNYGYTF. The CDR3, as DNA: TGTGCCAGCAGCCCCACCCTTAATATCCAGAACTATGGCTACACCTTC.

This clone has more than one count but fewer than ten. The J gene is TRBJ1-2, the V gene TRBV19; 10 bases are shared with TRBD1. Germline values: CDR1 LNHDA, CDR2 SQIVND (reference sequence). This CDR3 region has 17 residues. Unmatched junction bases numbered 14, after V lost 6 bases and J lost 4 bases. Here the CDR3 DNA reads TGTGCCAGTAGCAACAGGAGAGACAGGGGGCGTTTCTATGGCTACACCTTC. Protein sequence: CASSNRRDRGRFYGYTF.

This clone occurred a few times. This chain connects TRBV10-3 to TRBJ2-1; the D gene could be TRBD1 or TRBD2 (6 bases each). Germline V CDR1 and CDR2: ENHRY, SYGVKD. Trimming left V 7 bases short and J 8 bases short, with 18 bases between. This CDR3 has 14 residues. The CDR3 loop is CAIKDPRGGYEQFF. The CDR3 DNA reads as TGTGCCATCAAGGACCCCCGAGGGGGGTATGAGCAGTTCTTC.